Shown below are 7 T cell receptor beta chains from a single sample sequenced in a study of T cells in localized non-small cell lung cancer. Libraries were prepared by immunoSEQ multiplex PCR; TCRdb keeps only in-frame clonotypes and omits some of them. This table has some 6,300 clones, 40% to 50% appearing once. Source: lung tumor tissue, taken before any cancer treatment. These receptor sequences come from a woman aged 35-75 years with stage II squamous cell lung carcinoma.

The CDR3 DNA reads as TGTGCCAGCAGTCCAGGCGGGGGCTACAATGAGCAGTTCTTC. This codes for CASSPGGGYNEQFF. The chain recombines TRBV28 with TRBJ2-1; 7 bases align to TRBD2. After removal of 5 bases from V and 3 bases from J, the junction contained 4 bases not matched to a gene. Germline CDR1 and CDR2: MDHEN and SYDVKM. This CDR3 has 14 residues.

This clone was counted between two and nine times. This sequence joins TRBV6-8 and TRBJ2-1, with 7 bases fitting TRBD1. V lost 6 bases to trimming and J lost 2 bases; unmatched junction nucleotides: 4. The germline V gene has CDR1 MNHGY and CDR2 SAAAGT. CDR3 length: 14 residues. The CDR3 here is CASRGTVAYNEQFF. The CDR3 DNA reads as TGTGCCAGCAGGGGGACAGTAGCCTACAATGAGCAGTTCTTC.

This clone was detected a few times. This rearrangement joins TRBV10-2 to TRBJ1-1; D possibly corresponds to TRBD1 (6 bases). The CDR3 contains 16 residues. V was cut by 2 bases and J by 5 bases, with 18 bases left in between. The germline V gene has CDR1 WSHSY and CDR2 SAAADI. The CDR3, as DNA: TGCGCCAGCAGTGAGGGCGGAAGGGGGGGATGGACTGAAGCTTTCTTT. It yields the protein CASSEGGRGGWTEAFF.

This clone has just a few counts. The chain employs TRBV28 and TRBJ1-5, with D possibly being TRBD1 (5 bases). Trimming left V 5 bases short and J 6 bases short, with 17 bases between. This CDR3 is built from 15 residues. CDR1 is MDHEN, CDR2 SYDVKM, per germline. This CDR3 is CASSGDAISAQPQHF. For the CDR3, the DNA is TGTGCCAGCAGTGGGGACGCGATCTCCGCTCAGCCCCAGCATTTT.

This clone was detected only a few times. The chain uses TRBV6-8 and TRBJ1-6, with no clear D. Trimming pared 8 bases from V and 0 bases from J, leaving 14 bases between. CDR3 size: 16 residues. Looked up from germline, CDR1 is MNHGY and CDR2 is SAAAGT. CDR3 sequence (DNA): TGTGCCAGCGGCCTGGACGGGAGCTCCTATAATTCACCCCTCCACTTT. Amino acids: CASGLDGSSYNSPLHF.

The chain combines TRBV14 with TRBJ2-5; no firm D call. The CDR3 contains 11 residues. Germline CDR1 is SGHDN and CDR2 is FVKESK. Trimming shortened V by 8 bases and J by 5 bases, and 9 bases separated the two germline ends. The CDR3: CASAKGETQYF. The CDR3 nucleotides are TGTGCCAGCGCAAAGGGRGAGACCCAGTACTTC.

This chain uses TRBV19 with TRBJ2-1, with TRBD2 identical over 11 bases. Germline V gene sequence: CDR1 LNHDA, CDR2 SQIVND (reference sequence). V trimming: 8 bases; J trimming: 7 bases; junction bases outside the gene matches: 7. The CDR3 spans 14 residues. The CDR3 coding sequence is TGTGCCAGTGCCCAGACTAGCGGGGTTAATGAGCAGTTCTTC. Translating it yields CASAQTSGVNEQFF.